A selection of T cell receptor beta chains follows, all from one sample in a study of identical twins. From the 5' RACE reads, TCRdb called clonotypes with MiXCR, one entry per CDR3 protein. This repertoire shows 300,000 to 400,000 distinct CDR3 sequences, about 12% found once; its top ten account for more than 6%. Another study also made use of these data, one on yellow fever vaccine responses in identical twins.

Sequenced input: CD8+ T cells sorted from blood. These receptors were obtained from a young woman in good health. Each CDR3 is given without its conserved first and last residue. Fields, in order: CDR3 protein, J gene, D gene, V gene. D genes are given only for firm matches.

CDR3 protein: ASSVGGTSFNEQF
J gene: TRBJ2-1
D gene: TRBD2
V gene: TRBV9

CDR3 protein: ATTQGVAGVSTDTQY
J gene: TRBJ2-3
D gene: TRBD2
V gene: TRBV3-1

CDR3 protein: ASSISFSPGRAGNEQF
J gene: TRBJ2-1
D gene: TRBD2
V gene: TRBV9

CDR3 protein: ASSQGSSGGATDTQY
J gene: TRBJ2-3
D gene: TRBD2
V gene: TRBV4-1

CDR3 protein: ASSVGSPTYNEQF
J gene: TRBJ2-1
D gene: .
V gene: TRBV9

CDR3 protein: ASSRLAGGTGANVLT
J gene: TRBJ2-6
D gene: TRBD2
V gene: TRBV28

CDR3 protein: ASNLSGRGDYEQY
J gene: TRBJ2-7
D gene: TRBD2
V gene: TRBV6-2/TRBV6-3

CDR3 protein: SVAGAAPTDTQY
J gene: TRBJ2-3
D gene: .
V gene: TRBV29-1

CDR3 protein: ASSLAGFHAGAFNEQF
J gene: TRBJ2-1
D gene: .
V gene: TRBV11-1

CDR3 protein: ASSLVLGPSYEQY
J gene: TRBJ2-7
D gene: .
V gene: TRBV7-9

CDR3 protein: ASSVGSGVLTGELF
J gene: TRBJ2-2
D gene: TRBD2
V gene: TRBV2

CDR3 protein: ASSLFKGYGYT
J gene: TRBJ1-2
D gene: .
V gene: TRBV5-1

CDR3 protein: SVETGGQAYEQY
J gene: TRBJ2-7
D gene: TRBD1
V gene: TRBV29-1

CDR3 protein: ASSLSTGGPAAF
J gene: TRBJ1-1
D gene: TRBD1
V gene: TRBV5-1

CDR3 protein: ASSQNLAGGSTGELF
J gene: TRBJ2-2
D gene: TRBD2
V gene: TRBV4-1

CDR3 protein: ASSLFEFNEQF
J gene: TRBJ2-1
D gene: .
V gene: TRBV27

CDR3 protein: SVEDLEGVETQY
J gene: TRBJ2-5
D gene: .
V gene: TRBV29-1

CDR3 protein: ASSKGGRTRVVNEQF
J gene: TRBJ2-1
D gene: .
V gene: TRBV21-1

CDR3 protein: ASSRLSGGYGTDTQY
J gene: TRBJ2-3
D gene: TRBD2
V gene: TRBV3-1

CDR3 protein: ASSQDRSGGYNEQF
J gene: TRBJ2-1
D gene: TRBD2
V gene: TRBV4-1

CDR3 protein: ASSSDTSEQF
J gene: TRBJ2-1
D gene: .
V gene: TRBV12-3/TRBV12-4

CDR3 protein: SVVGTRGLF
J gene: TRBJ2-1
D gene: .
V gene: TRBV29-1

CDR3 protein: SARDVRRGDLNEQF
J gene: TRBJ2-1
D gene: TRBD2
V gene: TRBV20-1

CDR3 protein: ASSQGLVQRKQETQY
J gene: TRBJ2-5
D gene: .
V gene: TRBV3-1

CDR3 protein: ASSYNDLYNEQF
J gene: TRBJ2-1
D gene: .
V gene: TRBV6-5

CDR3 protein: ATQRSHNEQF
J gene: TRBJ2-1
D gene: .
V gene: TRBV2

CDR3 protein: ASSEEYRVENEQF
J gene: TRBJ2-1
D gene: .
V gene: TRBV2

CDR3 protein: ASSLMGYNEQF
J gene: TRBJ2-1
D gene: .
V gene: TRBV25-1

CDR3 protein: SASALGGRLEWVTEAF
J gene: TRBJ1-1
D gene: TRBD1
V gene: TRBV20-1

CDR3 protein: ASSLSRGPYNEQF
J gene: TRBJ2-1
D gene: .
V gene: TRBV27

CDR3 protein: ASARTGANTIY
J gene: TRBJ1-3
D gene: .
V gene: TRBV19

CDR3 protein: ASSSLPGELF
J gene: TRBJ2-2
D gene: .
V gene: TRBV7-9

CDR3 protein: SVDGEASYNEQF
J gene: TRBJ2-1
D gene: .
V gene: TRBV29-1

CDR3 protein: ASSYFRGENTEAF
J gene: TRBJ1-1
D gene: .
V gene: TRBV11-2

CDR3 protein: ASSVGEG
J gene: TRBJ2-3
D gene: .
V gene: TRBV9

CDR3 protein: ASSFRGSDGYT
J gene: TRBJ1-2
D gene: TRBD1
V gene: TRBV28

CDR3 protein: ASSLASQGAITEAF
J gene: TRBJ1-1
D gene: TRBD1
V gene: TRBV7-8

CDR3 protein: AISDWAGGPKNEQF
J gene: TRBJ2-1
D gene: TRBD2
V gene: TRBV10-3

CDR3 protein: SARPTSFREGPYEQY
J gene: TRBJ2-7
D gene: .
V gene: TRBV20-1

CDR3 protein: ASSLGLGQGFSGANVLT
J gene: TRBJ2-6
D gene: TRBD1
V gene: TRBV28

CDR3 protein: ASSLEPGETQY
J gene: TRBJ2-5
D gene: .
V gene: TRBV5-1

CDR3 protein: ASSLGGRSTGELF
J gene: TRBJ2-2
D gene: .
V gene: TRBV7-9

CDR3 protein: AISSVGGWLEETQY
J gene: TRBJ2-5
D gene: TRBD2
V gene: TRBV10-3

CDR3 protein: ASSSAGVPSTDTQY
J gene: TRBJ2-3
D gene: TRBD2
V gene: TRBV6-5

CDR3 protein: ASSPGGVETQY
J gene: TRBJ2-5
D gene: .
V gene: TRBV6-1

CDR3 protein: ASSQDGLAGGDTQY
J gene: TRBJ2-3
D gene: TRBD2
V gene: TRBV4-2